The 18 T cell receptor beta chains in this list originate from one sample, sequenced in a study of beta chain features in type 1 diabetes. Reverse transcription of all isolated RNA meant that expressed TCRB transcripts were sequenced. Sequencing was performed with immunoSEQ multiplex PCR; in TCRdb, only in-frame clones are kept and a portion is missing. The sample includes roughly 40,000 clones, over 45% of them seen just once. Material: central memory CD4+ T cells from blood. The receptors originated from a woman between 18 and 30 years old in good health.

The J gene is TRBJ2-5, the V gene TRBV2; possibly TRBD2 for D (5 bases). The CDR3 spans 15 residues. Germline V gene data show CDR1 as SNHLY and CDR2 as FYNNEI. The CDR3 sequence is CSGRAQRTYQETQYF. As DNA, the CDR3 is TGTTCCGGACGGGCCCAGCGGACGTACCAAGAGACCCAGTACTTC.

This clone was seen more than once but under ten times. The V gene is TRBV29-1, the J gene TRBJ2-1; perhaps TRBD2 as D (5 bases). This CDR3 contains 11 residues. Trimming shortened V by 3 bases and J by 10 bases, and 10 bases separated the two germline ends. The germline CDR1 and CDR2 sequences are SQVTM and ANQGSEA. This CDR3 is CSVDYGIEQFF. The CDR3 bases are TGCAGCGTTGATTACGGGATAGAGCAGTTCTTC.

V and J are TRBV7-2 and TRBJ1-1; a weak D match, TRBD1 (6 bases). The CDR3 runs to 15 residues. Looked up from germline, CDR1 is SGHTA and CDR2 is FQGNSA. V lost 1 base, J lost 4 bases, and 13 bases lay in between. For the CDR3, the DNA is TGTGCCAGCAGCTTAGATTTCTACAGGGCCACTGAAGCTTTCTTT. This codes for CASSLDFYRATEAFF. The variable domain in full, completed from reference TRBV7-2 and TRBJ1-1, reads GAGVSQSPSNKVTEKGKDVELRCDPISGHTALYWYRQSLGQGLEFLIYFQGNSAPDKSGLPSDRFSAERTGGSVSTLTIQRTQQEDSAVYLCASSLDFYRATEAFFGQGTRLTVV.

This clone has just a few counts. The chain combines TRBV7-9 with TRBJ2-7; 10 bases align to TRBD1. The CDR3 is made up of 15 amino acids. With V trimmed by 5 bases and J by 3 bases, 7 bases remained unmatched. Germline loops: CDR1 SEHNR, CDR2 FQNEAQ (reference sequence). The CDR3 DNA is TGTGCCAGCAGCCCCCGGACAGGGGGGATCTACGAGCAGTACTTC. Residues: CASSPRTGGIYEQYF.

V gene TRBV6-6 combines with J gene TRBJ2-3; the D is unclear. Trimming removed 5 bases from V and 2 bases from J, with 11 bases in between. Germline CDR1 reads MNHNY; CDR2 reads SVGAGI (reference sequence). CDR3 length equals 14 residues. CDR3 sequence (DNA): TGTGCCAGCAGTCCTTCGGAGCACACAGATACGCAGTATTTT. Its translation is CASSPSEHTDTQYF.

The chain uses TRBV30 and TRBJ1-4; no definite D call. Looked up from germline, CDR1 is GTSNPN and CDR2 is SVGIG (reference sequence). Trimming shortened V by 2 bases and J by 8 bases, and 21 bases separated the two germline ends. The CDR3 is 16 amino acids. The DNA of the CDR3 is TGTGCCTGGAGTAGAGCGGGCCGGGCCGGTAGAGAAAAACTGTTTTTT. Residues: CAWSRAGRAGREKLFF.

V gene TRBV5-1 combines with J gene TRBJ2-5; possible D gene TRBD2, 5 bases. The CDR3 is 14 amino acids. V was clipped by 2 bases and J by 2 bases, with 10 bases between them. Germline V lookup: CDR1 SGHRS, CDR2 YFSETQ. The CDR3 nucleotides read TGCGCCAGCAGCTTACCGGGGTCTCAAGAGACCCAGTACTTC. Protein sequence: CASSLPGSQETQYF.

V is TRBV10-3 and J is TRBJ1-2; D is undetermined. The germline V gene has CDR1 ENHRY and CDR2 SYGVKD. V dropped 3 bases and J dropped 0 bases, with 14 bases sitting between them. The CDR3 sequence is 16 residues long. The CDR3 DNA reads as TGTGCCATCAGTGACCCCCGGGGAGAAGCTAACTATGGCTACACCTTC. Its translation is CAISDPRGEANYGYTF.

V gene TRBV27 combines with J gene TRBJ2-2, with 7 bases identical to TRBD1. The germline gives CDR1 MNHEY, CDR2 SMNVEV (reference sequence). CDR3 length: 14 residues. J lost 0 bases, V lost 6 bases, and 1 base had no gene match. The CDR3 protein is CASRQGPNTGELFF. For the CDR3, the DNA is TGTGCCAGCAGACAGGGGCCGAACACCGGGGAGCTGTTTTTT.

This clone was seen a single time. The chain is built from TRBV4-2 and TRBJ2-2, with 7 bases aligning to TRBD2. The CDR3 has 17 residues. V was pared by 4 bases and J by 2 bases, with 10 bases of the junction left unmatched. Per germline, CDR1 LGHNA and CDR2 YNFKEQ. This CDR3 reads CASSLTRGGSNTGELFF. For the CDR3, the DNA is TGTGCCAGCAGCCTTACCCGTGGCGGGAGCAACACCGGGGAGCTGTTTTTT.

The chain uses TRBV27 and TRBJ2-1; the match to TRBD1 covers 10 bases. Trimming cost V 6 bases and J 6 bases; bases outside gene matches: 11. This CDR3 is built from 16 residues. Germline CDR1 is MNHEY and CDR2 is SMNVEV (reference sequence). The CDR3 nucleotides read TGTGCCAGCAGCCAACCGCGGGGGACAGGGGCCAATGAGCAGTTCTTC. Translating it yields CASSQPRGTGANEQFF.

The rearrangement uses TRBV29-1 and TRBJ2-1, with 8 nucleotides matching TRBD2. J was trimmed by 6 bases and V by 7 bases; bases with no gene match: 17. CDR3 length: 16 amino acids. Germline V lookup: CDR1 SQVTM, CDR2 ANQGSEA. As DNA, the CDR3 is TGCAGCGGCGCCGGGACTAGGAACCGTGGCCTCAATGAGCAGTTCTTC. Its protein is CSGAGTRNRGLNEQFF.

The chain employs TRBV29-1 and TRBJ2-5, with a tentative D call TRBD1 (6 bases). Per the germline V gene, CDR1 is SQVTM and CDR2 is ANQGSEA. This CDR3 has 12 amino acids. Trimming cost V 6 bases and J 5 bases, with 13 bases left between them. This CDR3 reads CSVPDRPETQYF. In DNA form, the CDR3 reads TGCAGCGTCCCAGACAGGCCGGAGACCCAGTACTTC.

This clone was observed a handful of times. The chain combines TRBV10-3 with TRBJ1-2; D not resolved. The length of the CDR3 is 13 residues. Germline values: CDR1 ENHRY, CDR2 SYGVKD. The V gene lost 3 bases and the J gene lost 2 bases, with 7 bases spanning the gap. The CDR3 coding sequence is TGTGCCATCAGTGATCAGTTGAACTATGGCTACACCTTC. Its protein product is CAISDQLNYGYTF.

In its sample, this clone was seen a few times. This chain joins TRBV9 and TRBJ1-2; D perhaps matches TRBD1 (5 bases). The CDR3 totals 13 residues. CDR1 is SGDLS and CDR2 is YYNGEE in the germline V gene. The V and J ends lost 5 bases and 8 bases respectively, with 16 bases between them. The CDR3 DNA is TGTGCCAGCAGGACTCAAGGGGCCAGCGGCTACACCTTC. It is translated as CASRTQGASGYTF.

The J gene is TRBJ2-7, the V gene TRBV14, with D hard to call. This CDR3 contains 14 residues. CDR1 and CDR2 (germline): SGHDN, FVKESK. The germline V and J ends were trimmed by 0 bases and 5 bases, with 11 bases remaining between them. The CDR3 is CASSQDVSFNEQYF. The CDR3 DNA follows: TGTGCCAGCAGCCAAGACGTTTCGTTTAACGAGCAGTACTTC.

The table lists this clone with a few counts. V usage is TRBV30 and J usage is TRBJ2-5, with 9 bases fitting TRBD2. The CDR3 length is 14 residues. The V gene end was trimmed by 2 bases and the J gene end by 4 bases; junction bases not matched to a gene: 5. The germline CDR1 and CDR2 sequences are GTSNPN and SVGIG (reference sequence). The CDR3 DNA sequence: TGTGCCTGGAGTCGGGCGGGAGGGCGAGAGACCCAGTACTTC. Protein sequence: CAWSRAGGRETQYF. Variable domain in full (rest from reference TRBV30 and TRBJ2-5): SQTIHQWPATLVQPVGSPLSLECTVEGTSNPNLYWYRQAAGRGLQLLFYSVGIGQISSEVPQNLSASRPQDRQFILSSKKLLLSDSGFYLCAWSRAGGRETQYFGPGTRLLVL.

This clone occurred once. The chain employs TRBV30 and TRBJ1-2; D possibly corresponds to TRBD1 (5 bases). Germline V gene lookup returns CDR1 GTSNPN and CDR2 SVGIG (reference sequence). The CDR3 has 13 residues. V was cut by 2 bases and J by 8 bases, with 15 bases left in between. In DNA, the CDR3 is TGTGCCTGGAGTAATTTTGCGGGACGCGGCTACACCTTC. It translates to CAWSNFAGRGYTF.